Below, 21 T cell receptor beta chains from the same sample are listed, as sequenced in a study of regulatory T cells in long-lasting Graves disease. This sample's time point: persistent/refractory GD, antithyroid drugs over 5 years with positive TRAb. RNA isolated from PBMCs was used to make the TCR library. Combining iRepertoire HTBI primers with Arm-PCR of CDR3 regions, the authors built TCR beta libraries. TCRdb fed the multiplex PCR reads into MiXCR, producing one record per CDR3 protein. The data hold 300,000 to 500,000 distinct CDR3 sequences, with under 25% observed a single time. Sample: peripheral blood mononuclear cells (PBMCs), taken when the disease was refractory, from a patient treated with antithyroid drugs. These TCRs come from a female donor with Graves disease.

In its sample, this clonotype was seen many times. This chain uses TRBV27 with TRBJ1-1, with unresolved D. Germline V gene data show CDR1 as MNHEY and CDR2 as SMNVEV (reference sequence). This CDR3 is built from 16 residues. V was shortened by 5 bases and J by 1 base, with 17 bases between the two germline ends. The CDR3 DNA follows: TGTGCCAGCAGTCCGCGCCCGGCCAGGCCGAACACTGAAGCTTTCTTT. Translation: CASSPRPARPNTEAFF.

The CDR3 region is CASTPGGRLPYEQYF. CDR3 coding DNA: TGTGCCAGCACCCCAGGCGGGAGGCTCCCCTACGAGCAGTACTTC. The V call is TRBV6-1, the J call TRBJ2-7, with 8 bases that match TRBD2. V lost 7 bases to trimming and J lost 2 bases; unmatched junction nucleotides: 10. CDR3 length: 15 amino acids. Germline CDR1 and CDR2: MNHNS and SASEGT.

The rearrangement uses TRBV6-2 or TRBV6-3 and TRBJ2-2, with D tentatively TRBD1 (6 bases). The V end was cut by 5 bases, the J end by 6 bases, with 22 bases between. CDR3 length: 17 residues. Looked up from germline, CDR1 is MNHEY and CDR2 is SVGEGT. CDR3 sequence reads: CASSPTPGQGTPGELFF. CDR3 coding DNA: TGTGCCAGCAGTCCAACGCCGGGGCAGGGGACCCCCGGGGAGCTGTTTTTT.

CDR3 loop: CSVEDPKLAGDYEQYF. For the CDR3, the DNA is TGCAGCGTTGAAGACCCAAAACTAGCGGGGGACTACGAGCAGTACTTC. The chain couples TRBV29-1 to TRBJ2-7; 11 bases are a match to TRBD2. The J segment lost 3 bases and the V segment lost 0 bases, leaving 7 bases of the junction unmatched. The CDR3 runs to 16 residues. Looked up from germline, CDR1 is SQVTM and CDR2 is ANQGSEA.

The genes are TRBV29-1 and TRBJ2-2; the D is unclear. From germline, CDR1 is SQVTM and CDR2 ANQGSEA. Trimming pared 4 bases from V and 2 bases from J, leaving 8 bases between. The CDR3 contains 13 residues. The CDR3 reads CSVGRSNTGELFF. In DNA, the CDR3 is TGCAGCGTTGGAAGGAGTAACACCGGGGAGCTGTTTTTT.

Details on this clonotype: This could be a read error, since a much larger clone is one nucleotide away. The chain couples TRBV20-1 to TRBJ2-7; 13 bases are shared with TRBD2. The CDR3 runs to 15 residues. Germline V CDR1 and CDR2: DFQATT, SNEGSKA (reference sequence). V was pared by 5 bases and J by 2 bases, with 6 bases of the junction left unmatched. The CDR3 DNA reads TGCAGTGCTCTCGGGACTAGCGGGGCAACCTACGAGCAGTACTTC. Translation gives CSALGTSGATYEQYF.

This clonotype showed up just a few times. The rearrangement links TRBV12-3 or TRBV12-4 to TRBJ2-1; D not resolved. The CDR3 has 14 amino acids. Trimming removed 3 bases from V and 9 bases from J, with 15 bases in between. DNA of the CDR3: TGTGCCAGCAGTTTCGCTGGTCGTGGCAGTGAGCAGTTCTTC. It translates to CASSFAGRGSEQFF.

This clonotype was seen only a few times. This chain links TRBV5-6 with TRBJ2-5; tentatively, D is TRBD1 or TRBD2 (6 bases each). This CDR3 is 14 amino acids long. Trimming removed 2 bases from V and 1 base from J, with 9 bases in between. Germline lookup yields CDR1 SGHDT and CDR2 YYEEEE. As DNA, the CDR3 is TGTGCCAGCAGCTTTGGGGGGCTCCAAGAGACCCAGTACTTC. Translation gives CASSFGGLQETQYF.

This clonotype was picked up many times. CDR3 amino acids: CSASQNSPLHF. The CDR3 region has the DNA TGCAGTGCTAGTCAGAATTCACCCCTCCACTTT. The V gene is TRBV20-1, the J gene TRBJ1-6; D uncertain. Germline V gene data show CDR1 as DFQATT and CDR2 as SNEGSKA (reference sequence). This CDR3 has 11 residues. The ends were cut back, 3 bases at V and 7 bases at J, with 4 bases in the middle.

This clonotype was seen at least ten times. The gene calls are TRBV20-1 and TRBJ1-5, with 9 bases identical to TRBD1. The CDR3 consists of 14 residues. J gave up 3 bases and V 3 bases, and 3 bases lay outside the gene matches. CDR1 is DFQATT and CDR2 is SNEGSKA in the germline V gene (reference sequence). CDR3 nucleotides: TGCAGTGCTAGGACAGGGGGAGACAATCAGCCCCAGCATTTT. Protein sequence: CSARTGGDNQPQHF.

The chain couples TRBV9 to TRBJ2-5, with D possibly TRBD2 on 5 matching bases. The CDR3 loop spans 17 amino acids. Germline V CDR1 and CDR2: SGDLS, YYNGEE. V was pared by 3 bases and J by 5 bases, with 23 bases between. CDR3 sequence (DNA): TGTGCCAGCAGCGGTGGGTTCTCGGGGAGTGGGAAGGAGACCCAGTACTTC. Translating it yields CASSGGFSGSGKETQYF.

Many counts were recorded for this clonotype. V is TRBV7-2 and J is TRBJ2-7; TRBD2 aligns across 14 bases. This CDR3 has 16 residues. Germline values: CDR1 SGHTA, CDR2 FQGNSA. V shed 5 bases, J shed 3 bases, and the junction held 6 bases outside the gene matches. The CDR3 is CASSLGLAGDLYEQYF. CDR3 coding DNA: TGTGCCAGCAGCCTGGGACTAGCGGGGGACCTCTACGAGCAGTACTTC.

This rearrangement joins TRBV29-1 to TRBJ2-2; a weak D match, TRBD1 (7 bases). The CDR3 runs 13 residues. V gave up 6 bases and J gave up 5 bases, with 13 bases separating them. The germline CDR1 and CDR2 sequences are SQVTM and ANQGSEA. CDR3 region: CSVGGQTTGELFF. Here the CDR3 DNA reads TGCAGCGTCGGGGGACAGACAACCGGGGAGCTGTTTTTT.

The genes are TRBV6-2 or TRBV6-3 and TRBJ2-3; weak D call: TRBD2 (5 bases). The germline CDR1 and CDR2 sequences are MNHEY and SVGEGT. Trimming left V 5 bases short and J 5 bases short, with 5 bases between. The length of the CDR3 is 11 residues. CDR3 DNA: TGTGCCAGCAGTGCGGGAGATACGCAGTATTTT. This translates into CASSAGDTQYF.

This clonotype was seen just once. CDR3 nucleotide sequence: TGTGCCAGCAGTCAAAAACGGGGACAGTTGTCCGGGGCCAACGTCCTGACTTTC. Encoded protein: CASSQKRGQLSGANVLTF. This chain joins TRBV11-2 and TRBJ2-6; 7 bases agree with TRBD1. Germline V gene lookup returns CDR1 SGHAT and CDR2 FQNNGV. Trimming took 6 bases from V and 4 from J; bases not matched to a gene: 15. This CDR3 spans 18 amino acids.

In this sample, this clonotype turned up many times. The chain combines TRBV6-2 or TRBV6-3 with TRBJ2-5, with 12 bases aligning to TRBD2. The CDR3 extends over 16 amino acids. CDR1 and CDR2 (germline): MNHEY, SVGEGT. The trim removed 4 bases at V and 5 bases at J, leaving 8 bases unmatched. The CDR3 sequence: CASSSRLAGVSETQYF. CDR3 DNA: TGTGCCAGCAGTTCAAGACTAGCGGGAGTCAGTGAGACCCAGTACTTC.

This clonotype was detected ten times or more. The gene calls are TRBV11-2 and TRBJ2-7; possibly TRBD2 for D (6 bases). Germline CDR1 SGHAT, CDR2 FQNNGV. The length of the CDR3 is 13 residues. V was trimmed by 5 bases and J by 4 bases, leaving 12 bases between them. DNA of the CDR3: TGTGCCAGCAGCCCAGCGGGCGTATACGAGCAGTACTTC. This gives the protein CASSPAGVYEQYF.

This clonotype occurred many times. The chain has TRBV11-2 and TRBJ1-1; 7 nucleotides match TRBD1. The CDR3 runs to 14 residues. Per the germline V gene, CDR1 is SGHAT and CDR2 is FQNNGV. J gave up 4 bases and V 5 bases, and 7 bases lay outside the gene matches. CDR3 residues: CASSRGQAATEAFF. The CDR3 coding sequence is TGTGCCAGCAGCCGTGGACAGGCCGCCACTGAAGCTTTCTTT.

This clonotype was recorded at least ten times. V and J are TRBV12-3 or TRBV12-4 and TRBJ1-1; the D gene is possibly TRBD1 (5 bases). Trimming removed 5 bases at V and 6 bases at J, with 10 bases between. The CDR3 sequence is 12 residues long. As DNA, the CDR3 is TGTGCCAGCAGTGCCACGGGGGCTGAAGCTTTCTTT. It translates to CASSATGAEAFF.

V and J are TRBV5-4 and TRBJ2-5; 13 bases match TRBD2. The CDR3 is made up of 17 amino acids. The junction had 3 bases not matched to a gene; V was cut back by 0 bases and J by 1 base. CDR1 SGHNT and CDR2 YYREEE come from the germline V gene (reference sequence). The CDR3 DNA reads TGTGCCAGCAGCTTGGTGGGACTAGCGGGACTCCAAGAGACCCAGTACTTC. It is translated as CASSLVGLAGLQETQYF.

This clonotype was recorded at least ten times. This sequence joins TRBV20-1 and TRBJ1-1, with 8 bases that match TRBD1. The CDR3 loop spans 16 amino acids. Germline trimming cut 0 bases from V and 5 bases from J; bases unmatched to any gene: 11. Germline lookup yields CDR1 DFQATT and CDR2 SNEGSKA (reference sequence). DNA of the CDR3: TGCAGTGCTAGAGACACTAGGACAGGGTTAGGGACTGAAGCTTTCTTT. This sequence encodes CSARDTRTGLGTEAFF.